This TCR beta chain was sequenced during a study of shared clonotypes between healthy human individuals. Sequenced by immunoSEQ multiplex PCR; TCRdb stores in-frame clones only, minus some. This sample has some 2,000,000 clones; just under 95% occur once, and the top ten carry 1.1%. This CDR3 comprises 14 residues. V dropped 4 bases and J dropped 4; count of bases not matched to a gene: 5. In germline, CDR1 is SEHNR, CDR2 FQNEAQ (reference sequence). Naive CD8 cells comprised CD45RO-negative, CCR7-positively selected cells, excluding terminally differentiated effector memory CD45RA+ cells. The sequenced material came from naive CD8+ T cells sorted from blood. This chain joins TRBV7-9 and TRBJ2-5, with TRBD1 matching over 8 bases. This sequence was found in a young man in good health. The CDR3 spells CASSYGQGIETQYF. CDR3 coding DNA: TGTGCCAGCAGCTACGGACAGGGAATAGAGACCCAGTACTTC.